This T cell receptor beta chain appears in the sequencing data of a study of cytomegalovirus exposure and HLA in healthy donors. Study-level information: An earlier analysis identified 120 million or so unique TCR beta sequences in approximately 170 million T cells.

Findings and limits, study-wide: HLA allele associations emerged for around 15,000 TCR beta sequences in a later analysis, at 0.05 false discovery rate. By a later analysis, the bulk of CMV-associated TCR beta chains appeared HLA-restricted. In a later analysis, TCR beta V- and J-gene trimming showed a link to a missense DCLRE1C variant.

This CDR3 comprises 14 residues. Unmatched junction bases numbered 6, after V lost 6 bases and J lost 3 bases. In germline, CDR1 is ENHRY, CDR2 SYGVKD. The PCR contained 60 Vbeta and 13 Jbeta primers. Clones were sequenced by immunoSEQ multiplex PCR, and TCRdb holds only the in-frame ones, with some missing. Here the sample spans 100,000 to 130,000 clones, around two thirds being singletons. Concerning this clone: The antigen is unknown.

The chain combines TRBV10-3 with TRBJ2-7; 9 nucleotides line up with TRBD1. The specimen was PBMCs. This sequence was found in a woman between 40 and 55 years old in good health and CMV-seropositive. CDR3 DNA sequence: TGTGCCATCAGAAAGACAGGGGGAGGCTACGAGCAGTACTTC. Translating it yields CAIRKTGGGYEQYF.